This T cell receptor beta chain was obtained from a study of Ad26.COV2.S vaccination and SARS-CoV-2 variants. As for the study in general: Ad26.COV2.S given intramuscularly, once or twice 56 days apart. Overall study results and limits: Substantial breadth in spike-specific CD8+ and CD4+ T cell responses was reportedly seen after vaccination. Placebo recipients showed lower spike-specific TCR breadth than vaccinees.

Specified treatment: around 19 received Ad26.COV2.S at low or high dose, single or two shots; several received placebo; per-sample allocation not given. Samples came from day 63 after the first vaccine or placebo injection. This adult donor, from Boston, was 18-55 years old. Using immunoSEQ multiplex PCR, the repertoire was profiled, and TCRdb retains in-frame clones only, with some absent. The sample has approximately 410,000 clones; 92% are singletons. As concerns this clone: Its target is unknown.

The clonotype originates from a person aged 18-65 years who received the Ad26.COV2.S COVID-19 vaccine or a placebo. The sample here was peripheral blood, taken in a trial of Ad26.COV2.S vaccine versus placebo.

The CDR3 loop reads CASSPPGHGYNEQFF. CDR3 in DNA: TGTGCCAGCAGTCCCCCGGGACACGGCTACAATGAGCAGTTCTTC. The gene calls are TRBV6-5 and TRBJ2-1; D is perhaps TRBD1 (6 bases). This CDR3 has 15 residues. Trimming removed 5 bases from V and 3 bases from J, with 14 bases in between. Germline loops: CDR1 MNHEY, CDR2 SVGAGI.